Each of the 21 T cell receptor beta chains below was sequenced from the same sample in a study of blood T cell repertoires in COVID-19. Repertoires were generated with immunoSEQ multiplex PCR, while TCRdb's copy carries only in-frame clones and drops some. The table has a few hundred thousand clones, around 89% seen once; the top ten hold around 2%. The sequenced sample consisted of PBMCs or T cells enriched from blood (not recorded which). Every receptor here comes from a woman aged 60-75 years in a cohort exposed to, infected with or recovered from COVID-19 (not recorded which).

The CDR3 loop reads CASSLDGLDYNEQFF. CDR3 bases: TGTGCCAGCAGCTTAGATGGACTAGACTACAATGAGCAGTTCTTC. The rearrangement uses TRBV7-9 and TRBJ2-1, with 7 bases identical to TRBD2. The CDR3 loop spans 15 amino acids. The trim removed 1 base at V and 3 bases at J, leaving 3 bases unmatched. CDR1 SEHNR and CDR2 FQNEAQ come from the germline V gene (reference sequence).

This clone was detected only once. The chain couples TRBV10-2 to TRBJ1-5; D is uncertain. Germline CDR1 reads WSHSY; CDR2 reads SAAADI. This CDR3 has 13 residues. Trimming removed 8 bases from V and 2 bases from J, with 10 bases in between. Here the CDR3 DNA reads TGCGCCAGCGGTAATGGCCGCAATCAGCCCCAGCATTTT. Encoded protein: CASGNGRNQPQHF.

The CDR3 here is CASSYSASSLTGQYF. As DNA, the CDR3 is TGTGCCAGCAGTTACTCAGCCTCCTCCCTCACCGGGCAGTACTTC. The chain couples TRBV6-2 or TRBV6-3 to TRBJ2-7; no reliable D call. The CDR3 consists of 15 residues. Germline CDR1 and CDR2: MNHEY and SVGEGT. V was clipped by 0 bases and J by 9 bases, with 18 bases between them.

The chain carries TRBV11-1 and TRBJ2-3, with TRBD2 matching over 11 bases. This CDR3 has 16 residues. The junction had 6 bases not matched to a gene; V was cut back by 1 base and J by 6 bases. The germline V gene has CDR1 SGHAT and CDR2 FQDESV (reference sequence). The CDR3 protein is CASSLGPSGRRDTQYF. In DNA, the CDR3 is TGTGCCAGCAGCTTAGGGCCTAGCGGGAGGAGGGATACGCAGTATTTT. The full variable domain, completed using reference TRBV11-1 and TRBJ2-3, is EAEVAQSPRYKITEKSQAVAFWCDPISGHATLYWYRQILGQGPELLVQFQDESVVDDSQLPKDRFSAERLKGVDSTLKIQPAELGDSAMYLCASSLGPSGRRDTQYFGPGTRLTVL.

This chain's CDR3 is CASSDVRKQFF. The CDR3 region has the DNA TGTGCCAGCAGTGATGTGAGAAAGCAGTTCTTC. The rearrangement links TRBV2 to TRBJ2-1; unclear D gene. V was shortened by 3 bases and J by 11 bases, with 8 bases between the two germline ends. Germline V gene data show CDR1 as SNHLY and CDR2 as FYNNEI. This CDR3 contains 11 residues.

Notes on this clone: Within the sample, other DNA sequences also encode this same CDR3. The rearrangement joins TRBV18 to TRBJ2-7; D is perhaps TRBD1 (6 bases). Trimming cost V 6 bases and J 4 bases, with 13 bases left between them. The CDR3 has 13 amino acids. Germline V gives CDR1 KGHSH, CDR2 LQKENI. Written as DNA, the CDR3 is TGTGCCAGCTCGTCCGGGACATCGTACGAGCAGTACTTC. Translation gives CASSSGTSYEQYF.

This chain connects TRBV18 to TRBJ1-1; 8 bases align to TRBD1. Germline V lookup: CDR1 KGHSH, CDR2 LQKENI. The V and J ends lost 0 bases and 4 bases, in that order; junction bases with no gene match: 1. The CDR3 sequence is 14 residues long. The CDR3 spells CASSPPDRGTEAFF. The CDR3 DNA is TGTGCCAGCTCACCACCAGACAGGGGCACTGAAGCTTTCTTT.

The chain combines TRBV28 with TRBJ1-6; TRBD1 aligns across 11 bases. The V gene end was trimmed by 7 bases and the J gene end by 6 bases; junction bases not matched to a gene: 5. There are 15 residues in the CDR3. The germline V gene has CDR1 MDHEN and CDR2 SYDVKM. CDR3: CASKGTGGGNSPLHF. Here the CDR3 DNA reads TGTGCCAGCAAAGGGACAGGGGGAGGTAATTCACCCCTCCACTTT.

The rearrangement links TRBV9 to TRBJ1-1, with unresolved D. V shed 0 bases and J shed 2 bases, with 5 bases lying between them. There are 13 residues in the CDR3. CDR1 is SGDLS, CDR2 YYNGEE, per germline. CDR3 nucleotide sequence: TGTGCCAGCAGCGTAGACGGTAACACTGAAGCTTTCTTT. This translates into CASSVDGNTEAFF.

The chain joins TRBV28 to TRBJ1-4; 9 nucleotides line up with TRBD1. The J segment lost 8 bases and the V segment lost 6 bases, leaving 16 bases of the junction unmatched. The germline CDR1 and CDR2 sequences are MDHEN and SYDVKM. This CDR3 is 17 amino acids long. Here the CDR3 reads CASSALPLGQGKEKLFF. DNA for the CDR3: TGTGCCAGCAGCGCCCTCCCCCTGGGACAGGGAAAGGAAAAACTGTTTTTT.

CDR3 sequence (DNA): TGTGCCAGAAGCGTTGGGGAGGGACAGGGGGGTAGCGGGAGGCCCAGCTCCTACAATGAGCAGTTCTTC. The encoded protein is CARSVGEGQGGSGRPSSYNEQFF. This sequence joins TRBV19 and TRBJ2-1; D perhaps matches TRBD1 (11 bases). CDR1 and CDR2 from the germline V gene are LNHDA and SQIVND (reference sequence). The CDR3 has 23 residues. Trimming stripped 9 bases from V and 0 bases from J, with 39 bases between.

In this sample, this clone is medium-sized. The V gene is TRBV6-2 or TRBV6-3, the J gene TRBJ1-3; TRBD1 agrees at 7 bases. V was pared by 4 bases and J by 9 bases, with 6 bases of the junction left unmatched. CDR3 length: 13 amino acids. Per the germline V gene, CDR1 is MNHEY and CDR2 is SVGEGT. CDR3 sequence (DNA): TGTGCCAGCAGTTCTACAGGGGACGGCACCATATATTTT. This sequence encodes CASSSTGDGTIYF.

The genes are TRBV29-1 and TRBJ1-1; no clear D gene. Per germline, CDR1 SQVTM and CDR2 ANQGSEA. Trimming shortened V by 4 bases and J by 1 base, and 7 bases separated the two germline ends. The CDR3 runs 12 residues. CDR3 residues: CSVGQSNTEAFF. DNA for the CDR3: TGCAGCGTTGGGCAGTCGAACACTGAAGCTTTCTTT.

The chain is built from TRBV18 and TRBJ2-7, with 11 positions matching TRBD1. Germline CDR1 is KGHSH and CDR2 is LQKENI. This CDR3 spans 16 amino acids. J was trimmed by 2 bases and V by 1 base; bases with no gene match: 4. CDR3 sequence reads: CASSPQGTGGTYEQYF. CDR3 sequence (DNA): TGTGCCAGCTCACCACAGGGGACAGGGGGTACCTACGAGCAGTACTTC.

The chain carries TRBV9 and TRBJ2-3; 9 bases agree with TRBD2. The V gene end was trimmed by 3 bases and the J gene end by 5 bases; junction bases not matched to a gene: 13. CDR3 length: 17 amino acids. Germline loops: CDR1 SGDLS, CDR2 YYNGEE. The CDR3: CASSARPGTSIGDTQYF. CDR3 in DNA: TGTGCCAGCAGCGCTCGACCGGGGACTAGCATAGGAGATACGCAGTATTTT.

This clone was recorded a few times. The chain links TRBV15 to TRBJ1-4, with TRBD1 matching over 8 bases. The CDR3 has 19 amino acids. After removal of 0 bases from V and 4 bases from J, the junction contained 13 bases not matched to a gene. The germline CDR1 and CDR2 sequences are LNHNV and YYDKDF (reference sequence). DNA for the CDR3: TGTGCCACCAGCAGAGATCGTGGACAGGGTGGGCTAAGTAATGAAAAACTGTTTTTT. Translation: CATSRDRGQGGLSNEKLFF. The full variable domain, with the rest looked up from reference TRBV15 and TRBJ1-4, is DAMVIQNPRYQVTQFGKPVTLSCSQTLNHNVMYWYQQKSSQAPKLLFHYYDKDFNNEADTPDNFQSRRPNTSFCFLDIRSPGLGDTAMYLCATSRDRGQGGLSNEKLFFGSGTQLSVL.

The V and J genes are TRBV6-5 and TRBJ2-5; D call uncertain. The germline V gene encodes CDR1 MNHEY and CDR2 SVGAGI. V was cut by 6 bases and J by 6 bases, with 8 bases left in between. CDR3 size: 11 residues. In DNA, the CDR3 is TGTGCCAGCAGCTATCTACAGACCCAGTACTTC. Protein: CASSYLQTQYF.

The chain employs TRBV28 and TRBJ2-7; a weak D match, TRBD1 (6 bases). Trimming left V 8 bases short and J 3 bases short, with 8 bases between. The germline V gene has CDR1 MDHEN and CDR2 SYDVKM. This CDR3 spans 11 amino acids. The CDR3 DNA sequence: TGTGCCAGCGGACAGAACTACGAGCAGTACTTC. Its protein is CASGQNYEQYF.

This clone was counted between two and nine times. This chain uses TRBV27 with TRBJ1-1; D gene unclear. The CDR3 sequence is 16 residues long. Between the trimmed V and J ends, which lost 4 bases and 4 bases, there was a span of 19 bases. In germline, CDR1 is MNHEY, CDR2 SMNVEV (reference sequence). CDR3 DNA sequence: TGTGCCAGCAGTTACCGGCCGCGGGCGGGGATCACTGAAGCTTTCTTT. Translation: CASSYRPRAGITEAFF.

V is TRBV19 and J is TRBJ1-1; unclear D gene. The length of the CDR3 is 13 residues. V was cut by 8 bases and J by 4 bases, with 14 bases left in between. CDR1 is LNHDA, CDR2 SQIVND, per germline (reference sequence). CDR3 DNA sequence: TGTGCCAGTTCGTACGGAAGGAGCACTGAAGCTTTCTTT. It encodes CASSYGRSTEAFF.

This clone was observed a few times. The CDR3 bases are TGTGCCATCAGTGACAATTTCGTTAGCGGGGGCTACAATGAGCAGTTCTTC. Translating gives CAISDNFVSGGYNEQFF. This chain uses TRBV10-3 with TRBJ2-1; TRBD2 aligns across 9 bases. CDR1 is ENHRY and CDR2 is SYGVKD in the germline V gene. The length of the CDR3 is 17 residues. The ends lost 3 bases at V and 3 bases at J; junction bases unmatched: 9.